These T cell receptor beta chains were read from a single sample in a study of tumor-infiltrating lymphocytes in primary liver carcinoma. TCRdb recomputed calls from the multiplex PCR reads with MiXCR, one row per CDR3 protein. The sample contains hundreds of thousands of distinct CDR3 sequences, almost 60% of which appear only once. Sequencing was carried out using peripheral blood. Every receptor here comes from a woman aged 30 to 39 with primary liver carcinoma and hepatitis B virus infection. CDR3s include the opening cysteine and the closing phenylalanine or tryptophan. A D gene is named only where the DNA matches it firmly. Not all rows give a size; the values are once, few, many and, for expanded clones, a class.

clone size	V gene	J gene	D gene	CDR3 protein	CDR3 DNA
NA	TRBV28	TRBJ1-2	NA	CASRDVVDGYTF	TGTGCCAGCAGAGACGTAGTCGATGGCTACACCTTC
NA	TRBV4-3	TRBJ1-2	NA	CASSAELGFYGYTF	TGCGCCAGCAGCGCTGAGTTGGGGTTCTATGGCTACACGTTC
NA	TRBV10-1	TRBJ2-7	TRBD1	CASSEVKGQGVYEQYF	TGCGCCAGCAGTGAGGTAAAGGGACAGGGAGTGTACGAGCAGTACTTC
few	TRBV10-1	TRBJ1-2	TRBD1	CASRDREGYTF	TGCGCCAGCAGGGACAGGGAAGGCTACACCTTC
NA	TRBV10-2	TRBJ2-7	TRBD1	CDSRPGTGRSYEQCF	TGCGACAGCAGGCCCGGGACAGGGAGGTCCTACGAGCAGTGCTTC
many	TRBV7-8	TRBJ2-1	TRBD2	CASGGLAGINEQFF	TGTGCCAGCGGCGGGCTAGCGGGAATAAATGAGCAGTTCTTC
NA	TRBV18	TRBJ2-2	TRBD2	CASSEAGVRFRELFF	TGTGCCAGCTCAGAGGCGGGAGTTCGTTTCAGGGAGCTGTTTTTT
few	TRBV13	TRBJ1-1	NA	CASSPGVGLPEAFF	TGTGCCAGCAGCCCTGGGGTGGGGCTTCCTGAAGCTTTCTTT
NA	TRBV7-8	TRBJ2-5	TRBD2	CASSRRGLAGEETQYF	TGTGCCAGCAGCCGGAGGGGTCTAGCGGGAGAAGAGACCCAGTACTTC
NA	TRBV12-3/TRBV12-4	TRBJ2-2	TRBD2	CASHKASLAGGFTGGLFF	TGTGCCAGCCATAAAGCCTCCCTAGCGGGAGGGTTCACCGGGGGGCTGTTTTTT
NA	TRBV28	TRBJ2-7	TRBD2	CASSSGLAEVSYEQYF	TGTGCCAGCAGTTCCGGACTAGCGGAGGTCTCCTACGAGCAGTACTTC
few	TRBV12-3/TRBV12-4	TRBJ1-5	NA	CASSPSLGQPQHF	TGTGCCAGCAGTCCCTCACTCGGTCAGCCCCAGCATTTT
NA	TRBV7-9	TRBJ1-2	NA	CASGRGATNYDYTF	TGTGCCAGCGGCAGGGGAGCAACTAACTATGACTACACCTTC
many	TRBV29-1	TRBJ2-5	NA	CSVGGKGGGQETQYF	TGCAGCGTTGGCGGGAAAGGAGGGGGACAAGAGACCCAGTACTTC
NA	TRBV29-1	TRBJ2-5	NA	CSVGGVETWYF	TGCAGCGTTGGGGGGGTCGAGACCTGGTACTTC
NA	TRBV12-3/TRBV12-4	TRBJ1-1	NA	CACKTSGGVGIEAFF	TGTGCCTGCAAGACCTCCGGGGGGGTGGGAATTGAAGCTTTCTTT
NA	TRBV6-2/TRBV6-3	TRBJ1-1	NA	CASSRNRNVAFF	TGTGCCAGCAGCCGGAACAGGAATGTCGCTTTCTTT
few	TRBV5-8	TRBJ2-5	TRBD1	CASSPEGRDRGKTQYF	TGTGCCAGCAGCCCGGAAGGGCGAGACAGGGGGAAGACCCAGTACTTC
few	TRBV7-9	TRBJ1-4	NA	CASSPDSFEKLFF	TGTGCCAGCAGCCCGGACAGCTTTGAAAAACTGTTTTTT
NA	TRBV11-3	TRBJ1-1	TRBD1	CAIILRDRYFEAFF	TGTGCCATCATCTTAAGGGACAGATATTTTGAAGCTTTCTTT
once	TRBV6-5	TRBJ2-3	NA	CASNYGSGSTDTQYF	TGTGCCAGCAATTACGGTTCTGGGAGCACAGATACGCAGTATTTT
NA	TRBV28	TRBJ2-1	TRBD1	CASSLVTGRFNEQFF	TGTGCCAGCAGTTTAGTGACAGGGAGATTCAATGAGCAGTTCTTC
NA	TRBV29-1	TRBJ2-1	NA	CSVEGPYNEQFF	TGCAGCGTTGAAGGCCCTTACAATGAGCAGTTCTTC
NA	TRBV11-2	TRBJ1-3	TRBD1	CVSSRDRGLRSTIYF	TGTGTCAGCAGCAGGGACAGGGGGCTGCGAAGCACCATATATTTT
NA	TRBV12-3/TRBV12-4	TRBJ2-7	TRBD2	CASSLGTSGISYEQYF	TGTGCCAGCAGCCTCGGGACTAGCGGGATTTCCTACGAGCAGTACTTC
NA	TRBV11-2	TRBJ2-7	TRBD1	CTSSPRQGSIHEQYF	TGTACCAGCAGCCCCCGACAGGGTAGTATCCACGAGCAGTACTTC
once	TRBV30	TRBJ2-7	TRBD2	CAWSGTRTSGGSYEQYF	TGTGCCTGGAGTGGGACCAGGACTAGCGGAGGATCCTACGAGCAATACTTC
NA	TRBV6-1	TRBJ2-6	NA	CASDRTSGANVLTF	TGTGCCAGCGACAGGACCTCTGGGGCCAACGTCCTGACTTTC
many	TRBV12-5	TRBJ2-3	NA	CASGLSQGDTQYF	TGTGCTAGTGGTTTGAGCCAGGGGGATACGCAGTATTTT
NA	TRBV4-3	TRBJ1-6	TRBD1	CASSHDITGASPLHF	TGCGCCAGCAGCCACGATATTACAGGGGCTTCACCCCTCCACTTT
NA	TRBV11-2	TRBJ2-3	NA	CASSLCGTSTDAQYF	TGTGCCAGCAGCTTGTGCGGAACGAGCACAGATGCGCAGTATTTT
NA	TRBV28	TRBJ1-3	NA	CASSFLGGTGNTIYF	TGTGCCAGCAGTTTTCTTGGGGGCACTGGAAACACCATATATTTT
NA	TRBV28	TRBJ1-5	NA	CASREQGSDQPQHF	TGTGCCAGCAGAGAACAGGGTAGCGATCAGCCCCAGCATTTT
many	TRBV11-2	TRBJ1-6	NA	CASSLDLTWASPLHF	TGTGCCAGCAGCTTAGATCTTACCTGGGCTTCACCCCTCCACTTT
few	TRBV6-1	TRBJ2-2	TRBD2	CASSDATSGVTGELFF	TGTGCCAGCAGTGATGCGACTAGCGGAGTCACCGGGGAGCTGTTTTTT
few	TRBV7-8	TRBJ2-5	NA	CASSLARAVGTQYF	TGTGCCAGCAGCTTAGCGAGGGCAGTCGGGACCCAGTACTTC
NA	TRBV29-1	TRBJ2-3	NA	CSAGIDSNQRQYF	TGCAGTGCCGGGATCGATAGCAATCAGCGCCAGTATTTT
many	TRBV11-2	TRBJ2-2	NA	CASSLGVTGELFF	TGTGCCAGCAGCTTAGGAGTCACCGGGGAGCTGTTTTTT
many	TRBV11-3	TRBJ2-5	NA	CASSSWGETQYF	TGTGCCAGCAGCTCTTGGGGGGAGACCCAGTACTTC
NA	TRBV6-2/TRBV6-3	TRBJ2-5	TRBD1	CASCYSTGGETHYF	TGTGCCAGCTGTTACTCGACAGGGGGCGAGACCCACTACTTC
once	TRBV11-2	TRBJ2-3	TRBD2	CANSLVPKLAGHRSTDTQYF	TGTGCCAACAGCTTAGTTCCCAAATTAGCGGGACATCGAAGCACAGATACGCAGTATTTT
many	TRBV11-2	TRBJ1-2	NA	CASSPLVRPLF	TGTGCCAGCAGCCCCCTCGTCAGGCCTCTCTTC
many	TRBV10-3	TRBJ2-1	NA	CAISESISAGRNEQFF	TGTGCCATCAGTGAGTCGATCTCAGCAGGACGTAATGAGCAGTTCTTC
NA	TRBV11-3	TRBJ2-7	TRBD2	CATSLEDLSGRTYDQYF	TGTGCCACCAGCTTAGAAGATTTGAGCGGGAGGACTTACGATCAGTATTTC
few	TRBV12-3/TRBV12-4	TRBJ1-1	NA	CASGSDWGRGARTEAFF	TGTGCCAGCGGGAGCGACTGGGGTAGGGGCGCGAGAACTGAAGCTTTCTTT
few	TRBV6-6	TRBJ2-5	TRBD1	CASSKGTGGQETQYF	TGTGCCAGCAGTAAGGGGACAGGAGGCCAAGAGACCCAGTACTTC
NA	TRBV11-2	TRBJ2-7	NA	CASSLKTESGYEQYF	TGTGCCAGCAGCTTAAAGACAGAGTCGGGCTACGAGCAGTACTTC
once	TRBV5-4	TRBJ2-1	NA	CASSLGLTGADEQFF	TGTGCCAGCAGCTTGGGACTAACGGGAGCCGATGAGCAGTTCTTC
NA	TRBV5-1	TRBJ1-1	NA	CASSWGQNTEAFF	TGCGCCAGCAGCTGGGGACAGAACACTGAAGCTTTCTTT
NA	TRBV30	TRBJ1-5	NA	CAWSVNTGRQPQHF	TGTGCCTGGAGTGTAAATACAGGGCGTCAGCCCCAGCATTTT